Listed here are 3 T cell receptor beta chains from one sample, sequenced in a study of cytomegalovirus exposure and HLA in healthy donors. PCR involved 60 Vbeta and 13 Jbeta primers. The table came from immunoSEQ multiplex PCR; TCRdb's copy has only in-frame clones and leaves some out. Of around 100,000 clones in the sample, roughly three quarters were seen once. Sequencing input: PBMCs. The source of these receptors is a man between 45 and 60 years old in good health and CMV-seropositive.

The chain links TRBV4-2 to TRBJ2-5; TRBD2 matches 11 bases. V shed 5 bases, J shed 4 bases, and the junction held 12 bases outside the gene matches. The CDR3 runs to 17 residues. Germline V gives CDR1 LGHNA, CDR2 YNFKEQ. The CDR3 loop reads CASSRAGLAGGIETQYF. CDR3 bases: TGTGCCAGCAGCAGGGCCGGGCTAGCGGGAGGAATAGAGACCCAGTACTTC.

CDR3 in amino acids: CASSQETGYDTGELFF. CDR3 nucleotide sequence: TGCGCCAGCAGCCAAGAGACAGGGTATGACACCGGGGAGCTGTTTTTT. V and J are TRBV4-3 and TRBJ2-2; the match to TRBD1 covers 7 bases. This CDR3 comprises 16 residues. Germline CDR1 and CDR2: LGHNA and YSLEER. Losses at the gene ends were 0 bases for V and 3 bases for J; bases not matched to a gene: 4.

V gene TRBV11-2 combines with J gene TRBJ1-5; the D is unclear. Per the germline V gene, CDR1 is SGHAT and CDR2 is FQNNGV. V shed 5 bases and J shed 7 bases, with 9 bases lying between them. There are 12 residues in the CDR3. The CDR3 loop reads CASSRPGQPQHF. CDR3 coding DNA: TGTGCCAGCAGCCGCCCAGGCCAGCCCCAGCATTTT.